This TCR beta chain comes out of a study of blood T cell repertoires in COVID-19. Here immunoSEQ multiplex PCR was the method, and the copy in TCRdb shows in-frame clones only, minus some. The sample consists of fewer than 450,000 clones, approximately 85% of them appearing once. This CDR3 is built from 16 residues. CDR1 SGDLS and CDR2 YYNGEE come from the germline V gene. With 3 bases clipped from V and 5 bases from J, the junction kept 12 bases outside the gene matches. Enrolled through a virtual design, the participants were between roughly 18 and 89 years of age and came from about two dozen US areas.

Source material: PBMCs or T cells enriched from blood (not recorded which). This sequence originates from a woman between 40 and 55 years old with acute COVID-19. The chain employs TRBV9 and TRBJ1-1; TRBD1 matches at 8 bases. CDR3 sequence (DNA): TGTGCCAGCAGCGACCTACAGGGGGAGATTGGGACTGAAGCTTTCTTT. The encoded protein is CASSDLQGEIGTEAFF.